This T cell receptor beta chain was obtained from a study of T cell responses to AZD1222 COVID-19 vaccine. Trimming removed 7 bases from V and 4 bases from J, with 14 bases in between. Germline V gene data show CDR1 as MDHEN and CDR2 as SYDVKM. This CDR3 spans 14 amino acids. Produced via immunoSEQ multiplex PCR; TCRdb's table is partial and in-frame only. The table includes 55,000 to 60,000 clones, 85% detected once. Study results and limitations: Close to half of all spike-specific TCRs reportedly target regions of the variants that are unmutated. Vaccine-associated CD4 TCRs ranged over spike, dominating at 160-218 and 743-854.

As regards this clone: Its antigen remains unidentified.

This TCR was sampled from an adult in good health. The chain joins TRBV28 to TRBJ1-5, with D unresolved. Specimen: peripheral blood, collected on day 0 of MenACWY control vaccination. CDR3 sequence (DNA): TGTGCCAGCAACTGGGAATCTCGGAATCAGCCCCAGCATTTT. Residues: CASNWESRNQPQHF.